These 30 T cell receptor beta chains were all obtained from the same sample, sequenced in a study of blood T cells in healthy people across ages. Primed by a sample-barcoded 5' primer and a J-beta primer mix, a second PCR proceeded for about 6 to 11 cycles. TCRdb independently ran MiXCR on the 5' RACE reads; one entry per CDR3 protein. The sample has roughly 1.6 million distinct CDR3 sequences; roughly a third are singletons. Specimen: blood. All receptors come from a woman in her 30s in good health.

The chain joins TRBV5-1 to TRBJ1-1, with a weak D call TRBD1 (6 bases). Germline CDR1 SGHRS, CDR2 YFSETQ. The ends were cut back, 4 bases at V and 1 base at J, with 11 bases in the middle. This CDR3 contains 14 residues. The CDR3 here is CASSPWTANTEAFF. DNA for the CDR3: TGCGCCAGCAGCCCATGGACAGCGAACACTGAAGCTTTCTTT.

This chain connects TRBV5-4 to TRBJ1-2; 10 bases are shared with TRBD1. The germline gives CDR1 SGHNT, CDR2 YYREEE (reference sequence). V was pared by 4 bases and J by 4 bases, with 7 bases of the junction left unmatched. CDR3 length: 15 residues. The CDR3 is CASSTGTGASYGYTF. The CDR3 bases are TGTGCCAGCAGCACCGGGACAGGGGCTTCCTATGGCTACACCTTC.

The chain combines TRBV12-5 with TRBJ2-2, with D possibly matching TRBD2 (6 bases). CDR1 is LGHNT, CDR2 FRNRAP, per germline. CDR3 size: 14 residues. The germline V and J ends were trimmed by 6 bases and 4 bases, with 12 bases remaining between them. Written as DNA, the CDR3 is TGTGCTAGTGGGGCCACCGGGGGCACCGGGGAGCTGTTTTTT. The encoded protein is CASGATGGTGELFF.

The rearrangement uses TRBV9 and TRBJ2-7, with TRBD2 as a possible D gene (6 bases). The CDR3 has 14 amino acids. Trimming shortened V by 4 bases and J by 4 bases, and 15 bases separated the two germline ends. Looked up from germline, CDR1 is SGDLS and CDR2 is YYNGEE. The CDR3 bases are TGTGCCAGCAGCCCGGTGGGGGGAGAGTACGAGCAGTACTTC. Translating it yields CASSPVGGEYEQYF.

The V call is TRBV24-1, the J call TRBJ1-5, with D hard to call. This CDR3 has 14 residues. Germline values: CDR1 KGHDR, CDR2 SFDVKD. Deletions cut 3 bases from V and 7 bases from J, with 12 bases between. In DNA form, the CDR3 reads TGTGCCACCAGTGATCCGGGGTCCAGGCAGCCCCAGCATTTT. This codes for CATSDPGSRQPQHF.

V gene TRBV29-1 combines with J gene TRBJ2-7; 7 positions agree with TRBD1. The V segment lost 7 bases and the J segment 6 bases; nucleotides outside the gene matches: 15. In germline, CDR1 is SQVTM, CDR2 ANQGSEA. The CDR3 extends over 14 amino acids. The CDR3 region has the DNA TGCAGCGCCACTAGGAGGAGAGGGGGCCTCGAGCAGTACTTC. It specifies CSATRRRGGLEQYF.

The V and J genes are TRBV5-1 and TRBJ2-5; D possibly corresponds to TRBD1 (6 bases). The germline V gene encodes CDR1 SGHRS and CDR2 YFSETQ. This CDR3 comprises 14 residues. Trimming took off 4 bases at V and 0 bases at J, with 10 bases between the two ends. This CDR3 reads CASSQGQNQETQYF. Here the CDR3 DNA reads TGCGCCAGCAGCCAAGGACAGAACCAAGAGACCCAGTACTTC.

As concerns this clonotype: This clone may be a read error of a much larger clone one base away. This chain joins TRBV9 and TRBJ2-3; D ambiguous. In germline, CDR1 is SGDLS, CDR2 YYNGEE. The CDR3 is made up of 11 amino acids. The CDR3 is CTSSTGDTQYF. DNA for the CDR3: TGTACCAGCAGCACCGGGGATACGCAGTATTTT.

The gene calls are TRBV7-9 and TRBJ1-2; no definite D call. The CDR3 has 17 amino acids. Per germline, CDR1 SEHNR and CDR2 FQNEAQ (reference sequence). The V end was cut by 1 base, the J end by 8 bases, with 23 bases between. In DNA form, the CDR3 reads TGTGCCAGCAGCTTAGGTGGCAGTCCTCGATCTTTACAAGGCTACACCTTC. Translation gives CASSLGGSPRSLQGYTF.

This clonotype has only a few counts. This chain uses TRBV12-3 or TRBV12-4 with TRBJ2-3; 12 nucleotides agree with TRBD2. The CDR3 has 17 amino acids. The J segment lost 6 bases and the V segment lost 5 bases, leaving 12 bases of the junction unmatched. CDR3 in amino acids: CASSRQGLAGKVDTQYF. In nucleotides, the CDR3 is TGTGCCAGCAGTCGTCAGGGACTAGCGGGCAAAGTGGATACGCAGTATTTT.

At least ten counts were recorded for this clonotype. The chain uses TRBV2 and TRBJ2-7, with no clear D. This CDR3 is built from 11 residues. CDR1 SNHLY and CDR2 FYNNEI come from the germline V gene. Deletions cut 1 base from V and 4 bases from J, with 2 bases between. CDR3 amino acids: CASSEGYEQYF. CDR3 bases: TGTGCCAGCAGTGAAGGGTACGAGCAGTACTTC. Full variable domain (missing parts from reference TRBV2 and TRBJ2-7): EPEVTQTPSHQVTQMGQEVILRCVPISNHLYFYWYRQILGQKVEFLVSFYNNEISEKSEIFDDQFSVERPDGSNFTLKIRSTKLEDSAMYFCASSEGYEQYFGPGTRLTVT.

This chain joins TRBV6-2 or TRBV6-3 and TRBJ2-3; 9 positions match TRBD2. This CDR3 spans 16 amino acids. CDR1 and CDR2 (germline): MNHEY, SVGEGT. The ends lost 2 bases at V and 2 bases at J; junction bases unmatched: 5. The CDR3 DNA reads as TGTGCCAGCAGTTACACAGCGGGGGGCCCCACAGATACGCAGTATTTT. As protein: CASSYTAGGPTDTQYF.

This clonotype was seen only a few times. The chain joins TRBV6-6 to TRBJ2-7; D perhaps matches TRBD2 (5 bases). The CDR3 is 13 residues long. V shed 2 bases and J shed 5 bases, with 10 bases lying between them. From germline, CDR1 is MNHNY and CDR2 SVGAGI (reference sequence). The CDR3 is CASSYERLNEQYF. CDR3 DNA: TGTGCCAGCAGTTACGAGAGACTAAACGAGCAGTACTTC.

There are a few counts of this clonotype. V and J are TRBV3-1 and TRBJ2-7; D uncertain. The V gene's germline CDR1 is LGHDT and CDR2 YNNKEL (reference sequence). The length of the CDR3 is 11 residues. Trimming removed 5 bases at V and 5 bases at J, with 7 bases between. CDR3 sequence reads: CASSFQNEQYF. The DNA of the CDR3 is TGTGCCAGCAGCTTCCAGAACGAGCAGTACTTC.

This clonotype was seen more than once but under ten times. The chain joins TRBV12-3 or TRBV12-4 to TRBJ2-2; tentatively, D is TRBD1 (6 bases). Between the trimmed V and J ends, which lost 5 bases and 6 bases, there was a span of 16 bases. CDR3 length: 15 amino acids. Here the CDR3 reads CASSPPGHLAGELFF. CDR3 bases: TGTGCCAGCAGTCCCCCGGGACACTTAGCCGGGGAGCTGTTTTTT.

This clonotype turned up a few times. The CDR3 region is CASSKNGGPGEKLFF. In nucleotides, the CDR3 is TGTGCCAGCAGCAAGAACGGGGGGCCAGGGGAAAAACTGTTTTTT. This sequence joins TRBV2 and TRBJ1-4, with D perhaps matching TRBD1 (6 bases). Trimming pared 6 bases from V and 8 bases from J, leaving 19 bases between. Germline CDR1 is SNHLY and CDR2 is FYNNEI. The CDR3 runs to 15 residues.

The V call is TRBV7-9, the J call TRBJ1-2; D call uncertain. Germline CDR1 reads SEHNR; CDR2 reads FQNEAQ (reference sequence). The length of the CDR3 is 14 residues. V lost 1 base and J lost 1, with 7 bases in between. This chain's CDR3 is CASSLGRINYGYTF. The CDR3 region has the DNA TGTGCCAGCAGCTTAGGGCGGATTAACTATGGCTACACCTTC.

The V call is TRBV9, the J call TRBJ2-2; 16 bases line up with TRBD2. Germline CDR1 is SGDLS and CDR2 is YYNGEE. V lost 5 bases, J lost 6 bases, and 10 bases stayed unmatched. The CDR3 is 18 residues long. In DNA, the CDR3 is TGTGCCAGCAGTCGTACCGGGACTAGCGGGAGGGCCCCCGGGGAGCTGTTTTTT. Translation gives CASSRTGTSGRAPGELFF. The variable domain in full, completed from reference TRBV9 and TRBJ2-2, reads DSGVTQTPKHLITATGQRVTLRCSPRSGDLSVYWYQQSLDQGLQFLIQYYNGEERAKGNILERFSAQQFPDLHSELNLSSLELGDSALYFCASSRTGTSGRAPGELFFGEGSRLTVL.

This clonotype was observed at least ten times. J is TRBJ2-7 and V is TRBV4-1; D ambiguous. The CDR3 loop spans 15 amino acids. Germline V gene lookup returns CDR1 MGHRA and CDR2 YSYEKL. Trimming left V 3 bases short and J 2 bases short, with 14 bases between. CDR3 protein: CASSHVSADAYEQYF. CDR3 DNA: TGCGCCAGCAGCCACGTATCGGCGGACGCCTACGAGCAGTACTTC.

The V gene is TRBV20-1, the J gene TRBJ2-7; possibly TRBD2 for D (5 bases). The CDR3 consists of 13 residues. The germline gives CDR1 DFQATT, CDR2 SNEGSKA (reference sequence). CDR3 DNA: TGCAGCTTAGACGGGGTTACGACCTACGAGCAGTACTTC. It yields the protein CSLDGVTTYEQYF.

There are a few counts of this clonotype. The genes are TRBV12-3 or TRBV12-4 and TRBJ2-7; a possible D gene is TRBD1 (5 bases). This CDR3 is 14 amino acids long. The V end lost 3 bases, the J end lost 3 bases, and 12 bases lay between the germline ends. The DNA for the CDR3 is TGTGCCAGCAGTTTGGGGCAGATAAACTACGAGCAGTACTTC. This encodes CASSLGQINYEQYF.

The V gene is TRBV4-1, the J gene TRBJ1-5; TRBD1 matches at 7 bases. The CDR3 has 14 amino acids. Germline lookup yields CDR1 MGHRA and CDR2 YSYEKL. V lost 5 bases and J lost 5; bases outside the gene matches: 6. The CDR3 loop reads CASSLIQGDQPQHF. The CDR3 bases are TGCGCCAGCAGCTTAATCCAGGGGGATCAGCCCCAGCATTTT.

This clonotype was counted only a few times. The CDR3 DNA reads as TGTGCCAGCACTTACGGGACAGTGAACTACGAGCAGTACTTC. Encoded protein: CASTYGTVNYEQYF. The chain employs TRBV12-3 or TRBV12-4 and TRBJ2-7; 7 nucleotides match TRBD1. V lost 7 bases and J lost 3; bases outside the gene matches: 9. This CDR3 spans 14 amino acids.

The chain combines TRBV29-1 with TRBJ2-1; TRBD1 aligns across 7 bases. The J call may be mistaken, given a closer DNA end match to TRBJ2-7. In germline, CDR1 is SQVTM, CDR2 ANQGSEA. The length of the CDR3 is 15 residues. The CDR3 region is CSALTGHGSYNEQYF. CDR3 bases: TGCAGCGCTTTGACAGGGCATGGGTCCTACAATGAGCAGTACTTC.

The chain couples TRBV27 to TRBJ2-7; 12 bases map to TRBD2. V dropped 8 bases and J dropped 4; count of bases not matched to a gene: 12. The CDR3 extends over 16 amino acids. CDR1 MNHEY and CDR2 SMNVEV come from the germline V gene (reference sequence). The CDR3 DNA is TGTGCCAGCGGTAAGCTAGCGGGAGGGAAGAGTTACGAGCAGTACTTC. It encodes CASGKLAGGKSYEQYF.

This chain links TRBV25-1 with TRBJ1-1, with no clear D. Trimming left V 5 bases short and J 4 bases short, with 14 bases between. The CDR3 has 14 amino acids. Germline V gene data show CDR1 as MGHDK and CDR2 as SYGVNS. CDR3 sequence (DNA): TGTGCCAGCAGTTACACGGGCGGGGTCACTGAAGCTTTCTTT. Its protein is CASSYTGGVTEAFF.

The V call is TRBV9, the J call TRBJ2-3; the D is unclear. Germline CDR1 and CDR2: SGDLS and YYNGEE. This CDR3 region has 15 residues. Trimming left V 2 bases short and J 0 bases short, with 10 bases between. The CDR3 spells CASSVVSQSTDTQYF. DNA of the CDR3: TGTGCCAGCAGCGTTGTTAGTCAGAGCACAGATACGCAGTATTTT.

The chain employs TRBV12-3 or TRBV12-4 and TRBJ2-1; the match to TRBD1 covers 11 bases. CDR3 length: 16 residues. J was trimmed by 9 bases and V by 6 bases; bases with no gene match: 13. The CDR3, as DNA: TGTGCCAGCAGAACCGGGACAGGGGGGGTGGTAGGTGAGCAGTTCTTC. This gives the protein CASRTGTGGVVGEQFF.

The V call is TRBV5-6, the J call TRBJ2-7; tentatively, D is TRBD2 (6 bases). Trimming shortened V by 0 bases and J by 4 bases, and 14 bases separated the two germline ends. CDR3 length equals 15 residues. Germline V lookup: CDR1 SGHDT, CDR2 YYEEEE. The CDR3: CASSLAAVEGYEQYF. CDR3 nucleotide sequence: TGTGCCAGCAGCTTGGCCGCGGTGGAGGGATACGAGCAGTACTTC.

The genes are TRBV5-1 and TRBJ2-7; 9 nucleotides align to TRBD2. The CDR3 runs to 16 residues. J gave up 5 bases and V 3 bases, and 12 bases lay outside the gene matches. CDR1 SGHRS and CDR2 YFSETQ come from the germline V gene. The CDR3 DNA reads TGCGCCAGCAGCTCAGACCTTAGCGGGAGAGGCGACGAGCAGTACTTC. It specifies CASSSDLSGRGDEQYF.